A single sample gave rise to the 32 T cell receptor beta chains below, sequenced in a study of regulatory T cells in long-lasting Graves disease. Researchers made TCR beta libraries by using iRepertoire HTBI primers and running Arm-PCR on CDR3 regions. TCRdb re-derived calls from the multiplex PCR reads in MiXCR, one entry per CDR3 protein. The sample has more than 400,000 distinct CDR3 sequences, roughly 15% seen once. Regarding time point: newly diagnosed GD, antithyroid drugs for less than 3 months. Isolated PBMC RNA provided the starting material for the TCR library. These data also formed part of another study, on T cells in Graves' hyperthyroidism and ophthalmopathy.

Sequences were derived from peripheral blood mononuclear cells (PBMCs), sampled at new diagnosis, from a patient treated with antithyroid drugs. Receptors were obtained from a man aged 40-49 years with Graves disease.

This chain links TRBV6-1 with TRBJ2-1, with D uncertain. V gave up 6 bases and J gave up 8 bases, with 20 bases separating them. Looked up from germline, CDR1 is MNHNS and CDR2 is SASEGT. This CDR3 is built from 15 residues. DNA for the CDR3: TGTGCCAGCAGAAACCTTCCCTCCAGGAGCGATGAGCAGTTCTTC. This gives the protein CASRNLPSRSDEQFF.

This clonotype was seen more than once but under ten times. The genes are TRBV12-3 or TRBV12-4 and TRBJ2-2; D is unresolved. The V gene lost 3 bases and the J gene lost 4 bases, with 6 bases spanning the gap. This CDR3 spans 13 amino acids. CDR3 coding DNA: TGTGCCAGCAGTTTCCCTTCCACCGGGGAGCTGTTTTTT. It yields the protein CASSFPSTGELFF.

Note on this clonotype: This sequence may be a read error, since a much larger clone differs from it by one base. The gene calls are TRBV6-2 or TRBV6-3 and TRBJ2-7; D gene uncertain. The CDR3 totals 17 residues. The germline gives CDR1 MNHEY, CDR2 SVGEGT. For the CDR3, the DNA is TGTGCCAGCAGTTACCACGAGACACCCGCTGTTTCCTACGGGCAGTACTTC. It specifies CASSYHETPAVSYGQYF.

On this clonotype itself: This could be a read error, since a much larger clone is one nucleotide away. The chain links TRBV20-1 to TRBJ2-1; D might be TRBD1 (6 bases). Germline V CDR1 and CDR2: DFQATT, SNEGSKA (reference sequence). The CDR3 runs 15 residues. The chain's CDR3 is CSSRAGDTVHNEQFF. CDR3 bases: TGCAGTTCTAGAGCCGGGGACACCGTTCACAATGAGCAGTTCTTC.

The V gene is TRBV5-1, the J gene TRBJ1-2; tentative D call: TRBD1 (5 bases). Germline assignment: CDR1 SGHRS and CDR2 YFSETQ. The CDR3 is 14 residues long. Trimming stripped 0 bases from V and 3 bases from J, with 9 bases between. Here the CDR3 DNA reads TGCGCCAGCAGCTTGGACAGGATTTACTATGGCTACACCTTC. Its protein product is CASSLDRIYYGYTF.

This clonotype was counted many times. The gene calls are TRBV20-1 and TRBJ2-6; TRBD1 matches 10 bases. The CDR3 consists of 18 residues. V gave up 0 bases and J gave up 2 bases; unmatched junction bases: 7. The V gene's germline CDR1 is DFQATT and CDR2 SNEGSKA (reference sequence). The CDR3 sequence is CSARDPGTGAAGANVLTF. The CDR3 DNA sequence: TGCAGTGCTAGAGATCCAGGGACAGGGGCAGCTGGGGCCAACGTCCTGACTTTC.

In this sample, this clonotype turned up many times. This chain joins TRBV30 and TRBJ1-1; D may be TRBD1 (5 bases). CDR1 is GTSNPN, CDR2 SVGIG, per germline (reference sequence). The V end lost 2 bases, the J end lost 0 bases, and 7 bases lay between the germline ends. This CDR3 is 13 amino acids long. The CDR3 sequence is CAWSKTVNTEAFF. DNA for the CDR3: TGTGCCTGGAGTAAGACAGTGAACACTGAAGCTTTCTTT.

Ten or more counts support this clonotype. The V and J genes are TRBV28 and TRBJ1-4; tentative D call: TRBD1 (6 bases). Trimming left V 6 bases short and J 4 bases short, with 15 bases between. This CDR3 has 15 residues. Germline CDR1 reads MDHEN; CDR2 reads SYDVKM. In nucleotides, the CDR3 is TGTGCCAGCAGGTCCTCAGGGGCCATTAATGAAAAACTGTTTTTT. It specifies CASRSSGAINEKLFF.

Only a few counts were recorded for this clonotype. The J gene is TRBJ2-3, the V gene TRBV24-1; 8 positions match TRBD2. J lost 1 base, V lost 4 bases, and 6 bases had no gene match. Germline-derived CDR1 and CDR2 are KGHDR and SFDVKD. There are 16 residues in the CDR3. The CDR3 DNA reads as TGTGCCACCAGTGAACCCAGAGCGGGGGGCACAGATACGCAGTATTTT. It codes for CATSEPRAGGTDTQYF.

Many counts were recorded for this clonotype. Compared with germline, one end of the junction differs, possibly owing to a read error. The chain couples TRBV2 to TRBJ1-1; a weak D match, TRBD1 (5 bases). Germline CDR1 reads SNHLY; CDR2 reads FYNNEI. The CDR3 sequence is 14 residues long. In DNA, the CDR3 is TGTGCCAGCAGTGATCGAGGGCTGGGGACTGGAGCTTTCTTT. Protein sequence: CASSDRGLGTGAFF.

This clonotype was detected many times. CDR3 in DNA: TGCGCCAGCAACTCCAACGGGGTGAACACTGAAGCTTTCTTT. Its translation is CASNSNGVNTEAFF. This chain joins TRBV5-1 and TRBJ1-1; D is undetermined. This CDR3 is built from 14 residues. Trimming left V 6 bases short and J 0 bases short, with 12 bases between. Looked up from germline, CDR1 is SGHRS and CDR2 is YFSETQ. Complete variable domain (other parts from reference TRBV5-1 and TRBJ1-1): KAGVTQTPRYLIKTRGQQVTLSCSPISGHRSVSWYQQTPGQGLQFLFEYFSETQRNKGNFPGRFSGRQFSNSRSEMNVSTLELGDSALYLCASNSNGVNTEAFFGQGTRLTVV.

The table lists this clonotype with many counts. This sequence joins TRBV11-2 and TRBJ2-7; TRBD2 aligns across 9 bases. Trimming cost V 1 base and J 4 bases; bases outside gene matches: 5. This CDR3 contains 15 residues. The germline V gene has CDR1 SGHAT and CDR2 FQNNGV. The CDR3 coding sequence is TGTGCCAGCAGCTTAGCGGTCGCGGGAGGGTACGAGCAGTACTTC. Translation: CASSLAVAGGYEQYF.

About this clonotype: At one of its ends the junction is not consistent with the germline gene, which may arise from a read error. The rearrangement uses TRBV14 and TRBJ2-1; 11 nucleotides match TRBD1. This CDR3 has 16 amino acids. Germline V gene sequence: CDR1 SGHDN, CDR2 FVKESK. Here the CDR3 reads CVSSQTGQGALNEQFF. CDR3 DNA: TGTGTCAGCAGCCAAACCGGACAGGGGGCGCTTAATGAGCAGTTCTTC. Complete variable domain (other parts from reference TRBV14 and TRBJ2-1): EAGVTQFPSHSVIEKGQTVTLRCDPISGHDNLYWYRRVMGKEIKFLLHFVKESKQDESGMPNNRFLAERTGGTYSTLKVQPAELEDSGVYFCVSSQTGQGALNEQFFGPGTRLTVL.

This clonotype was seen at least ten times. V is TRBV12-3 or TRBV12-4 and J is TRBJ2-3, with a weak D call TRBD2 (5 bases). With 5 bases removed from V and 9 bases from J, the gap between germline ends came to 18 bases. The CDR3 is 14 residues long. DNA for the CDR3: TGTGCCAGCAGTCGCGGGTCCTCGGGTGGCACGCAGTATTTT. This codes for CASSRGSSGGTQYF.

This clonotype was picked up many times. The chain links TRBV7-9 to TRBJ2-5; 8 nucleotides line up with TRBD2. V was pared by 5 bases and J by 3 bases, with 8 bases of the junction left unmatched. Germline CDR1 and CDR2: SEHNR and FQNEAQ (reference sequence). The CDR3 extends over 15 amino acids. This CDR3 reads CASSPPGLGEETQYF. CDR3 coding DNA: TGTGCCAGCAGCCCGCCGGGACTAGGAGAAGAGACCCAGTACTTC.

In its sample, this clonotype was seen many times. V usage is TRBV18 and J usage is TRBJ1-1, with TRBD1 as a possible D gene (6 bases). The germline V gene encodes CDR1 KGHSH and CDR2 LQKENI. This CDR3 has 16 residues. The V and J ends lost 2 bases and 3 bases respectively, with 16 bases between them. The DNA of the CDR3 is TGTGCCAGCTCACCATATGAAGCAGGGGCGTACACTGAAGCTTTCTTT. This sequence encodes CASSPYEAGAYTEAFF. The full variable domain, with the rest looked up from reference TRBV18 and TRBJ1-1, is NAGVMQNPRHLVRRRGQEARLRCSPMKGHSHVYWYRQLPEEGLKFMVYLQKENIIDESGMPKERFSAEFPKEGPSILRIQQVVRGDSAAYFCASSPYEAGAYTEAFFGQGTRLTVV.

This clonotype was observed at least ten times. V and J are TRBV7-8 and TRBJ1-1; unclear D gene. The length of the CDR3 is 14 residues. V was shortened by 1 base and J by 11 bases, with 17 bases between the two germline ends. Germline CDR1 reads SGHVS; CDR2 reads FQNEAQ. This CDR3 is CASSLGNSRTEAFF. CDR3 nucleotides: TGTGCCAGCAGCTTAGGGAACAGTCGGACCGAGGCTTTCTTT.

This clonotype was detected a few times. The rearrangement joins TRBV29-1 to TRBJ2-1; 10 bases map to TRBD2. The CDR3 is 16 amino acids. CDR1 is SQVTM, CDR2 ANQGSEA, per germline. The ends lost 4 bases at V and 2 bases at J; junction bases unmatched: 8. The CDR3 sequence: CSVASPSGSPYNEQFF. CDR3 sequence (DNA): TGCAGCGTTGCCTCCCCTAGCGGGAGCCCCTACAATGAGCAGTTCTTC.

As for this clonotype: A much larger clone differs from this one at a single base, so this may be a read error. V usage is TRBV7-2 and J usage is TRBJ2-5; the D gene is possibly TRBD1 (6 bases). Germline-derived CDR1 and CDR2 are SGHTA and FQGNSA. The CDR3 is 16 amino acids. Trimming removed 7 bases from V and 1 base from J, with 19 bases in between. The CDR3: CASNRELGHSQETQYF. The CDR3 bases are TGTGCCAGCAACCGGGAACTGGGACACAGCCAAGAGACCCAGTACTTC.

The sample holds many counts of this clonotype. J is TRBJ2-3 and V is TRBV2; D not certain. Per the germline V gene, CDR1 is SNHLY and CDR2 is FYNNEI. The V end lost 8 bases, the J end lost 4 bases, and 7 bases lay between the germline ends. The length of the CDR3 is 11 residues. CDR3 in amino acids: CASFSADTQYF. In nucleotides, the CDR3 is TGTGCCAGCTTTTCGGCAGATACGCAGTATTTT.

This clonotype showed up many times. The DNA for the CDR3 is TGTGCCAGCAGCTACAGGGGGCTAGACTCGGGGAATGAGCAGTTCTTC. Encoded protein: CASSYRGLDSGNEQFF. The chain joins TRBV7-9 to TRBJ2-1, with TRBD1 matching over 9 bases. V gave up 4 bases and J gave up 7 bases; unmatched junction bases: 11. Germline loops: CDR1 SEHNR, CDR2 FQNEAQ (reference sequence). The CDR3 runs 16 residues.

This sequence joins TRBV29-1 and TRBJ1-2; perhaps TRBD1 as D (6 bases). The CDR3 is 13 amino acids. Germline V CDR1 and CDR2: SQVTM, ANQGSEA. V lost 5 bases, J lost 5 bases, and 15 bases lay in between. CDR3 region: CSVRQVSEYGYTF. CDR3 bases: TGCAGCGTTCGACAGGTGTCGGAATATGGCTACACCTTC.

In its sample, this clonotype was seen many times. The CDR3 is CASSPRDSSYNEQFF. The CDR3 coding sequence is TGTGCCAGTAGCCCCCGGGACAGTTCCTACAATGAGCAGTTCTTC. The chain uses TRBV19 and TRBJ2-1; 7 nucleotides match TRBD1. Germline CDR1 is LNHDA and CDR2 is SQIVND (reference sequence). V shed 6 bases, J shed 1 base, and the junction held 6 bases outside the gene matches. This CDR3 has 15 amino acids.

This clonotype was recorded many times. The chain's CDR3 is CASTDSAAGELFF. In DNA, the CDR3 is TGTGCCAGCACCGACAGCGCAGCCGGGGAGCTGTTTTTT. The J gene is TRBJ2-2, the V gene TRBV28; a weak D match, TRBD1 (5 bases). CDR1 and CDR2 from the germline V gene are MDHEN and SYDVKM. V lost 7 bases, J lost 6 bases, and 12 bases lay in between. CDR3 size: 13 residues.

As concerns this clonotype: Its ends do not fully match the called genes, so a read error is possible. The chain carries TRBV20-1 and TRBJ1-5, with 7 positions matching TRBD1. This CDR3 comprises 13 residues. CDR1 and CDR2 (germline): DFQATT, SNEGSKA (reference sequence). CDR3 loop: CSATTGRGQPRHF. CDR3 DNA: TGCAGTGCTACGACAGGGAGGGGTCAGCCCCGGCATTTT.

This clonotype has ten or more counts. This chain joins TRBV2 and TRBJ2-7; the match to TRBD1 covers 7 bases. CDR1 and CDR2 from the germline V gene are SNHLY and FYNNEI. This CDR3 has 15 amino acids. With 6 bases clipped from V and 4 bases from J, the junction kept 12 bases outside the gene matches. For the CDR3, the DNA is TGTGCCAGCAGAATTCCCGGACAGGCTAATTACGAGCAGTACTTC. Protein: CASRIPGQANYEQYF.

The table lists this clonotype with a few counts. This chain links TRBV28 with TRBJ2-2; the match to TRBD2 covers 13 bases. V lost 5 bases and J lost 5; bases outside the gene matches: 14. The V gene's germline CDR1 is MDHEN and CDR2 SYDVKM. The CDR3 sequence is 19 residues long. CDR3 loop: CASSLGLAGVSGQTGELFF. For the CDR3, the DNA is TGTGCCAGCAGTCTTGGACTAGCGGGAGTGTCAGGTCAAACCGGGGAGCTGTTTTTT.

Only a few counts were recorded for this clonotype. The rearrangement links TRBV7-9 to TRBJ2-1, with D unclear. The V and J ends lost 5 bases and 5 bases respectively, with 16 bases between them. CDR1 is SEHNR and CDR2 is FQNEAQ in the germline V gene (reference sequence). The CDR3 runs to 15 residues. In nucleotides, the CDR3 is TGTGCCAGCAGCAACACCCACACAGTAAACAATGAGCAGTTCTTC. This gives the protein CASSNTHTVNNEQFF.

V gene TRBV24-1 combines with J gene TRBJ1-1; no clear D gene. Per germline, CDR1 KGHDR and CDR2 SFDVKD. The CDR3 has 13 residues. Between the trimmed V and J ends, which lost 7 bases and 7 bases, there was a span of 15 bases. CDR3 sequence: CATRVDPAGEAFF. In nucleotides, the CDR3 is TGTGCCACCAGAGTTGACCCCGCTGGTGAAGCTTTCTTT.

This clonotype was counted at least ten times. The chain uses TRBV28 and TRBJ2-7; no firm D call. The CDR3 length is 13 residues. Trimming took off 1 base at V and 12 bases at J, with 16 bases between the two ends. Looked up from germline, CDR1 is MDHEN and CDR2 is SYDVKM. Written as DNA, the CDR3 is TGTGCCAGCAGTTTATCAAACCGGCCTACTTTGTACTTC. Its protein product is CASSLSNRPTLYF. Full variable domain (outside the CDR3, taken from reference TRBV28 and TRBJ2-7): DVKVTQSSRYLVKRTGEKVFLECVQDMDHENMFWYRQDPGLGLRLIYFSYDVKMKEKGDIPEGYSVSREKKERFSLILESASTNQTSMYLCASSLSNRPTLYFGPGTRLTVT.

This clonotype was counted many times. The J gene is TRBJ2-7, the V gene TRBV10-3, with D possibly matching TRBD1 (6 bases). Germline V gives CDR1 ENHRY, CDR2 SYGVKD. The CDR3 runs to 15 residues. Trimming stripped 2 bases from V and 4 bases from J, with 15 bases between. The CDR3 spells CAISEEQGGSYEQYF. For the CDR3, the DNA is TGTGCCATCAGTGAGGAACAGGGCGGAAGTTACGAGCAGTACTTC.

The rearrangement joins TRBV27 to TRBJ1-5; D gene uncertain. The CDR3 length is 14 residues. Germline CDR1 MNHEY, CDR2 SMNVEV (reference sequence). V dropped 8 bases and J dropped 0 bases, with 11 bases sitting between them. The CDR3 DNA follows: TGTGCCAGCTGGACCGCATATAGCAATCAGCCCCAGCATTTT. Encoded protein: CASWTAYSNQPQHF.